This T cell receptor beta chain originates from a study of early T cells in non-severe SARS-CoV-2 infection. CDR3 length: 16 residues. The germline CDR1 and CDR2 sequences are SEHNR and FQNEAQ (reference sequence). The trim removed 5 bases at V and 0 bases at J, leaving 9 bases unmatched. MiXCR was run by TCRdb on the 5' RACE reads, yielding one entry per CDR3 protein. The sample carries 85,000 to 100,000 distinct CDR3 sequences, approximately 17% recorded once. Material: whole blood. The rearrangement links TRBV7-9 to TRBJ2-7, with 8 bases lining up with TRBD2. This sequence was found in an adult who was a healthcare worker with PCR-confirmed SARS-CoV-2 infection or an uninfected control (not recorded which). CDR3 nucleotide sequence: TGTGCCAGCAGCCTTGGCCGCGGGGGGAGCTCCTACGAGCAGTACTTC. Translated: CASSLGRGGSSYEQYF. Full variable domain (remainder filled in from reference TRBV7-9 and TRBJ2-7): DTGVSQNPRHKITKRGQNVTFRCDPISEHNRLYWYRQTLGQGPEFLTYFQNEAQLEKSRLLSDRFSAERPKGSFSTLEIQRTEQGDSAMYLCASSLGRGGSSYEQYFGPGTRLTVT.